This passage covers 2 T cell receptor beta chains from one sample sequenced in a study of CXCR3-negative and CXCR3-positive naive CD8 T cells. Libraries of TRB cDNA were made by 5' RACE and carried UMIs. TCRdb derives one entry per CDR3 protein from the 5' RACE reads, leaving out DNA. Its clone listing holds about 40,000 distinct CDR3 sequences. Sequenced: memory CD8+ T cells from blood. These receptors all stem from a human donor in good health. Some clones in this sample may be carry-over from other donors' samples.

The chain carries TRBV7-9 and TRBJ2-3. This CDR3 is 11 amino acids long. The germline gives CDR1 SEHNR, CDR2 FQNEAQ (reference sequence). Here the CDR3 reads CASSLVNTQYF.

This rearrangement joins TRBV7-9 to TRBJ2-7; TCRdb gives TRBD1 as the D gene, but with no DNA this cannot be confirmed. The CDR3 runs 15 residues. The V gene's germline CDR1 is SEHNR and CDR2 FQNEAQ (reference sequence). The CDR3 region is CASSLGSGLADEQYF.